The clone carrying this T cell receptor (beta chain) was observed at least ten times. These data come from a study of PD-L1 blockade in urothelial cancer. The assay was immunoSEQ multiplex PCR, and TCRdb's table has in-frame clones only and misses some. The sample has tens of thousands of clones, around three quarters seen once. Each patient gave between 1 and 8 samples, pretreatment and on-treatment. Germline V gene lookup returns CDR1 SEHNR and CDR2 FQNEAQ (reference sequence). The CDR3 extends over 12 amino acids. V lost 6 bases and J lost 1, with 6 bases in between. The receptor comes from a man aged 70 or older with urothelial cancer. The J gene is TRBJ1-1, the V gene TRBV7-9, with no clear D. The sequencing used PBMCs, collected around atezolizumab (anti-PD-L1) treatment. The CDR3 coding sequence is TGTGCCAGCAGTCAGGCGAACACTGAAGCTTTCTTT. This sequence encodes CASSQANTEAFF. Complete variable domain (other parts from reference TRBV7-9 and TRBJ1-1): DTGVSQNPRHKITKRGQNVTFRCDPISEHNRLYWYRQTLGQGPEFLTYFQNEAQLEKSRLLSDRFSAERPKGSFSTLEIQRTEQGDSAMYLCASSQANTEAFFGQGTRLTVV.